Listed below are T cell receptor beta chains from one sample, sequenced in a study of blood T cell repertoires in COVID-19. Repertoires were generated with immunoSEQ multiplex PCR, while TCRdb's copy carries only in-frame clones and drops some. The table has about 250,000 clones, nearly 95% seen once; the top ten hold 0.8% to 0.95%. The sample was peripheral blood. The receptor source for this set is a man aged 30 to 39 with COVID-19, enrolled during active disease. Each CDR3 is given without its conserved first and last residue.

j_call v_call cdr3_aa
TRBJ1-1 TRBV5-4 ASSSDRGTEAF
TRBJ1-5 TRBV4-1 ASSQWNKGQPQH
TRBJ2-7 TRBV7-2 ASSLVTGIFYEQY
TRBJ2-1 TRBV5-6 ASSLVDRVPSYNEQF
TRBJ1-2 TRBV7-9 ASSSTENYGYT
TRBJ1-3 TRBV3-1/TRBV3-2 ASSQDAAGGAGNTIY
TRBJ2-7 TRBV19 ASSNPGQVGYYEQY
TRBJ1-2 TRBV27 ASSLRDSTGGYT
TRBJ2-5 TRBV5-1 ASSTTGNGETQY
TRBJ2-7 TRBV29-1 SVETGTYEQY
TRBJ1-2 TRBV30 AWRTGSFGYT
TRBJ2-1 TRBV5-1 ASSYYAPSSYNEQF
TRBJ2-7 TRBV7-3 ASSSDTTYEQY
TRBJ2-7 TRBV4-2 ASSEGRLSSSYEQY
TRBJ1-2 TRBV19 ASSIAFEVGYGYT
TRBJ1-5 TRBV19 ASNDRGNGQPQH
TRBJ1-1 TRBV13 ASSSSTAYYTEAF
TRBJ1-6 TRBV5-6 ASSRGRGMRNSPLH
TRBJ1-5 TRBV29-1 SGGSQGETGEPQH
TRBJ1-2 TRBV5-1 ASSLESRGAYGYT
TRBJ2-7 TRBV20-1 SASSGGGDNEQY
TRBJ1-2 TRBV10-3 AISAQGHYGYT
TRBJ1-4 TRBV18 ASSPSQGAHEKLF
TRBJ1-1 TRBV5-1 ASTPGQPNTEAF
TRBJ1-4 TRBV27 ASSLGRGGEKLF
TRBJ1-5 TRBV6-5 ASREDRVQPQH